These 12 T cell receptor beta chains came from one sample sequenced in a study of identical twins. TCRdb re-called the 5' RACE reads with MiXCR, one entry per CDR3 protein. Found here are about 790,000 distinct CDR3 sequences, about 18% of them singletons; the top ten hold under 15%. The same sample was also used in a study of T cells expressing NK-cell markers.

The specimen was PBMCs. Receptor source: a woman younger than 30 in good health.

Concerning this clonotype itself: The germline gene is not matched at one end of the junction; a read error may be the cause. This chain links TRBV9 with TRBJ1-5; D call uncertain. Germline V gives CDR1 SGDLS, CDR2 YYNGEE. The CDR3 is 13 residues long. CDR3 nucleotide sequence: TGCGCCAGCAGCAAAGGCGGAAGGCAGCCCCAGCATTTT. Its protein product is CASSKGGRQPQHF.

This rearrangement joins TRBV27 to TRBJ2-7; TRBD2 matches 12 bases. The CDR3 spans 15 residues. Looked up from germline, CDR1 is MNHEY and CDR2 is SMNVEV (reference sequence). The junction had 4 bases not matched to a gene; V was cut back by 3 bases and J by 4 bases. In nucleotides, the CDR3 is TGTGCCAGCAGTTTTGGGACTAGCGGGCAGTACGAGCAGTACTTC. It is translated as CASSFGTSGQYEQYF.

V usage is TRBV7-7 and J usage is TRBJ2-1; 9 bases match TRBD2. There are 15 residues in the CDR3. Germline V gene lookup returns CDR1 SSHAT and CDR2 FNYEAQ (reference sequence). The ends lost 1 base at V and 9 bases at J; junction bases unmatched: 7. CDR3 nucleotides: TGTGCCAGCAGCTTAGTGGCGGGAGGGCCGGGTGAGCAGTTCTTC. It translates to CASSLVAGGPGEQFF.

This clonotype was detected a few times. The gene calls are TRBV20-1 and TRBJ2-6; D unclear. Trimming took off 0 bases at V and 6 bases at J, with 9 bases between the two ends. Germline CDR1 is DFQATT and CDR2 is SNEGSKA (reference sequence). This CDR3 region has 14 residues. The CDR3 is CSARDKGLANVLTF. The CDR3, as DNA: TGCAGTGCTAGAGATAAGGGATTGGCCAACGTCCTGACTTTC.

The chain employs TRBV20-1 and TRBJ2-7; 11 bases line up with TRBD2. The CDR3 consists of 18 residues. Trimming took 0 bases from V and 3 from J; bases not matched to a gene: 13. Per the germline V gene, CDR1 is DFQATT and CDR2 is SNEGSKA (reference sequence). CDR3 amino acids: CSARDLLAGGRDLYEQYF. CDR3 coding DNA: TGCAGTGCTAGAGATCTCTTAGCGGGAGGGAGGGATCTCTACGAGCAGTACTTC.

In its sample, this clonotype was seen many times. J is TRBJ2-1 and V is TRBV5-1; 12 bases map to TRBD2. The V gene's germline CDR1 is SGHRS and CDR2 YFSETQ. V lost 4 bases, J lost 5 bases, and 4 bases stayed unmatched. The CDR3 has 15 amino acids. The CDR3 coding sequence is TGCGCCAGCAGCCGGACTAGCGGGGCCAACAATGAGCAGTTCTTC. Its protein is CASSRTSGANNEQFF. Based on the CDR3 plus reference TRBV5-1 and TRBJ2-1, the full variable domain is KAGVTQTPRYLIKTRGQQVTLSCSPISGHRSVSWYQQTPGQGLQFLFEYFSETQRNKGNFPGRFSGRQFSNSRSEMNVSTLELGDSALYLCASSRTSGANNEQFFGPGTRLTVL.

This clonotype was seen more than once but under ten times. The chain carries TRBV29-1 and TRBJ1-1; D may be TRBD1 (5 bases). The V and J ends lost 4 bases and 4 bases respectively, with 10 bases between them. Germline loops: CDR1 SQVTM, CDR2 ANQGSEA. The CDR3 length is 12 residues. The CDR3 DNA reads TGCAGCGTTGGGGGCGGGGGCACTGAAGCTTTCTTT. Translation gives CSVGGGGTEAFF.

This clonotype was seen a few times. V and J are TRBV7-9 and TRBJ1-4, with D unresolved. Germline lookup yields CDR1 SEHNR and CDR2 FQNEAQ (reference sequence). The V and J ends lost 5 bases and 7 bases respectively, with 14 bases between them. There are 14 residues in the CDR3. The CDR3 bases are TGTGCCAGCAGCCCCCCAGAGGGTGTTGAAAAACTGTTTTTT. Translation gives CASSPPEGVEKLFF.

This clonotype appeared many times. This chain uses TRBV5-1 with TRBJ2-3; 7 bases match TRBD2. Trimming removed 6 bases from V and 2 bases from J; junction bases left unmatched: 9. The CDR3 runs to 15 residues. Germline V gives CDR1 SGHRS, CDR2 YFSETQ. The CDR3 loop reads CASMSPSGATDTQYF. The CDR3 nucleotides are TGCGCCAGCATGAGCCCTAGCGGAGCCACAGATACGCAGTATTTT. The whole variable domain, remainder taken from reference TRBV5-1 and TRBJ2-3, is KAGVTQTPRYLIKTRGQQVTLSCSPISGHRSVSWYQQTPGQGLQFLFEYFSETQRNKGNFPGRFSGRQFSNSRSEMNVSTLELGDSALYLCASMSPSGATDTQYFGPGTRLTVL.

This clonotype appeared once. The chain joins TRBV7-2 to TRBJ2-3; D not resolved. Trimming removed 1 base at V and 4 bases at J, with 9 bases between. CDR1 and CDR2 (germline): SGHTA, FQGNSA. This CDR3 contains 14 residues. The DNA for the CDR3 is TGTGCCAGCAGCTTAGGTGGGAATTCAGATACGCAGTATTTT. Translating gives CASSLGGNSDTQYF.

The chain recombines TRBV29-1 with TRBJ2-1, with 9 bases that match TRBD2. The CDR3 sequence is 12 residues long. The V gene's germline CDR1 is SQVTM and CDR2 ANQGSEA. V dropped 7 bases and J dropped 6; count of bases not matched to a gene: 4. The CDR3 reads CSASGAGNEQFF. CDR3 DNA sequence: TGCAGCGCTAGCGGGGCCGGCAATGAGCAGTTCTTC.

This chain uses TRBV29-1 with TRBJ1-3; D gene unclear. The CDR3 is 14 amino acids. CDR1 is SQVTM, CDR2 ANQGSEA, per germline. The germline V and J ends were trimmed by 4 bases and 0 bases, with 10 bases remaining between them. Here the CDR3 reads CSVVPLSSGNTIYF. CDR3 sequence (DNA): TGCAGCGTTGTTCCCCTCTCCTCTGGAAACACCATATATTTT.